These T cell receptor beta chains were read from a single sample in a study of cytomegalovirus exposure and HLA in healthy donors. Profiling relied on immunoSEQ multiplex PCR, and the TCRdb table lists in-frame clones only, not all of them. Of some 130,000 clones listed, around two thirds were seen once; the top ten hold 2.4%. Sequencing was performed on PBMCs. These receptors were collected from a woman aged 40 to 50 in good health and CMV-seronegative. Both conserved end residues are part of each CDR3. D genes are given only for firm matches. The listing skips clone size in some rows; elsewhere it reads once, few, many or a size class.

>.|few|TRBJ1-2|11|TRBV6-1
TGTGCCAGCAGTGAGAAGGAGGGAACCACCTTC
CASSEKEGTTF
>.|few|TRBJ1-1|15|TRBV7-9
TGTGCCAGCAGCTTTCGGCAGGGTGTAGGAACTGAAGCTTTCTTT
CASSFRQGVGTEAFF
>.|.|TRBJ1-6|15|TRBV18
TGTGCCAGCTCACCACGGACAGCAGATAATTCACCCCTCCACTTT
CASSPRTADNSPLHF
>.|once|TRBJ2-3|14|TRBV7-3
TGTGCCAGCAGCTTAACAGGGGACACAGATACGCAGTATTTT
CASSLTGDTDTQYF
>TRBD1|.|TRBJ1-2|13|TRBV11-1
TGTGCCAGCAGCCCCCGGGACAGGGGTGGCTACACCTTC
CASSPRDRGGYTF
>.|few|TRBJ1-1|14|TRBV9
TGTGCCAGCAGCGTCTCGGGTGGGAGCACTGAAGCTTTCTTT
CASSVSGGSTEAFF
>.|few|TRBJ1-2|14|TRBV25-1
TGTGCCAGCTCCGACCCGAGGGTGGAGGATGGCTACACCTTC
CASSDPRVEDGYTF
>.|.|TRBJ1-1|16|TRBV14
TGTGCCAGCAGCCAAACCCCGGGAGGGGGGAACACTGAAGCTTTCTTT
CASSQTPGGGNTEAFF
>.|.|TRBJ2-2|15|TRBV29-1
TGCAGCGTTGGTTCGGACACAGGGTGGACCGGGGAGCTGTTTTTT
CSVGSDTGWTGELFF
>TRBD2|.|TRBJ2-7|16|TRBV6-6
TGTGCCAGCAGCCCCCGGGGGGAGACCTACTCCTACGAGCAGTACTTC
CASSPRGETYSYEQYF
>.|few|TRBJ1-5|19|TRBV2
TGTGCCAGCAGTGTCGGTTTAATGCGGCGACAGAGGAATGATCAGCCCCAGCATTTT
CASSVGLMRRQRNDQPQHF
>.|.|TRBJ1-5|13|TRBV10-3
TGTGCCATCAGTGGGGGGGAAGTTCAGCCCCAGCATTTT
CAISGGEVQPQHF
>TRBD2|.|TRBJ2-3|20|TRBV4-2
TGTGCCAGCACCAAGGCCTCAGGACTAGCGGGGGCCCTCCTCACAGATACGCAGTATTTT
CASTKASGLAGALLTDTQYF
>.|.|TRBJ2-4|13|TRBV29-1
TGCAGCGTTGTAGCTAGATATGACAACATTCAGTACTTC
CSVVARYDNIQYF
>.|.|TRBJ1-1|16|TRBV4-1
TGCGCCAGCAGCCAAGAAACAGGGAATTTGAACACTGAAGCTTTCTTT
CASSQETGNLNTEAFF
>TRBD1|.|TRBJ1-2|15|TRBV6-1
TGTGCCAGCAGTGAATTGGGGACAGGGAGCTATGGCTACACCTTC
CASSELGTGSYGYTF
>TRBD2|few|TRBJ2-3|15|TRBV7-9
TGTGCCAGCACTCTAGTAGCGGGGGCTGGAGATACGCAGTATTTT
CASTLVAGAGDTQYF
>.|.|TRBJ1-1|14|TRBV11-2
TGTGCCAGCAGCTTTCAGGGGAGTTTGACTGAAGCTTTCTTT
CASSFQGSLTEAFF
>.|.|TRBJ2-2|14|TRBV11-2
TGTGCCAGCAGCTTAGGTAGCGCGACCGGGGAGCTGTTTTTT
CASSLGSATGELFF
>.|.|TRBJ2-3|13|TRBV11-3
TGTGCCAGCAGCCGATTGGGGCCAGATACGCAGTATTTT
CASSRLGPDTQYF
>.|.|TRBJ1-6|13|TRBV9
TGTGCCAGCAGCAAAGGGGGAAGTTCACCCCTCCACTTT
CASSKGGSSPLHF
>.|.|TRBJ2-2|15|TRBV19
TGTGCCAGTAGTATAGAAAGGGGGAACACCGGGGAGCTGTTTTTT
CASSIERGNTGELFF
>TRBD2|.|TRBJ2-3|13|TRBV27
TGTGCCAGCAGCCCGGGGGGGCCAGATACGCAGTATTTT
CASSPGGPDTQYF
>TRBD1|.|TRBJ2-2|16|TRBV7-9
TGTGCCAGCAGTTCACAGGGGGCGCGGATCCCCGGGGAGCTGTTTTTT
CASSSQGARIPGELFF
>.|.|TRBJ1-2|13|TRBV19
TGTGCCAGTAGTAAGACAGCTAACTATGGCTACACCTTC
CASSKTANYGYTF
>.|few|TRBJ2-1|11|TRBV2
TGTGCCAGCAGTGGAGGGAATGAGCAGTTCTTC
CASSGGNEQFF
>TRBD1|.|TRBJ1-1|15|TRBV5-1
TGCGCCAGCAGCGGGGACAGGGGAGCAGGGACTGAAGCTTTCTTT
CASSGDRGAGTEAFF
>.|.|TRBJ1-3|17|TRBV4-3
TGCGCCAGCAGCCAAGGGGTGGGGCCTAGTCCGGGAAACACCATATATTTT
CASSQGVGPSPGNTIYF
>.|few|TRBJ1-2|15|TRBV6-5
TGTGCCAGCGGCCGCGGCGGCGGTACTAACTATGGCTACACCTTC
CASGRGGGTNYGYTF
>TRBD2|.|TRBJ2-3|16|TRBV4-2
TGTGCCAGCAGCCAAGATGGGCGGGGGGGCAAAGATACGCAGTATTTT
CASSQDGRGGKDTQYF
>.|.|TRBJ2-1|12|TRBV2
TGTGCCGCGGGGACAGCCAACAATGAGCAGTTCTTC
CAAGTANNEQFF
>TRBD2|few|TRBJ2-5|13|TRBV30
TGTGCCTCCCTCGGGAGGGAAAGGGAGACCCAGTACTTC
CASLGRERETQYF
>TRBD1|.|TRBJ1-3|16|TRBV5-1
TGCGCCAGCAGCGGGACAGGGGCGTCCTCTGGAAACACCATATATTTT
CASSGTGASSGNTIYF
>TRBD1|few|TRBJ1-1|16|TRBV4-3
TGCGCCAGCAGCCAAGATCAGGGGGGCCTGAACACTGAAGCTTTCTTT
CASSQDQGGLNTEAFF
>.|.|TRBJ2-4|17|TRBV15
TGTGCCACCAGCAGAGAGGCGCAGGGGCGTCTGGCAAACATTCAGTACTTC
CATSREAQGRLANIQYF
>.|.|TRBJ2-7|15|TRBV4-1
TGCGCCAGCCGTAAAGGTGGACAGAGCTCCTACGAGCAGTACTTC
CASRKGGQSSYEQYF
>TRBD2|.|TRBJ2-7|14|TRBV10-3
TGTGCCATCAGTGCGGGGGGTAGCTCCTACGAGCAGTACTTC
CAISAGGSSYEQYF
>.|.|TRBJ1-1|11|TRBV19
TGTGCCAGTAGCGGTTGGACTGAAGCTTTCTTT
CASSGWTEAFF
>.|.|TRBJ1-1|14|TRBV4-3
TGCGCCAGCAGCCAAGAAAACAGGGACACTGAAGCTTTCTTT
CASSQENRDTEAFF
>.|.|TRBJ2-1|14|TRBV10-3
TGTGCCATCAGTGGAAGCGGGTTCTACAATGAGCAGTTCTTC
CAISGSGFYNEQFF
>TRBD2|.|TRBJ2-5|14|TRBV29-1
TGCAGCGGAGAGGGACTAGCGGGGGGTGAGACCCAGTACTTC
CSGEGLAGGETQYF
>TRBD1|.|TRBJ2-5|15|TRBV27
TGTGCCAGCAGTCACTCCGGGACAGGGGAAGAGACCCAGTACTTC
CASSHSGTGEETQYF
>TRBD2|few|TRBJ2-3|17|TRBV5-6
TGTGCCAGCAGCTTACCGTCTAGCGGGGGCACCACAGATACGCAGTATTTT
CASSLPSSGGTTDTQYF
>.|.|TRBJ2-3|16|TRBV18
TGTGCCAGCTCACCGCGTAGGGGGATGGCCACAGATACGCAGTATTTT
CASSPRRGMATDTQYF
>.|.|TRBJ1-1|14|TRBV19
TGTGCCAGTAGTATCATGGCAGGAAACACTGAAGCTTTCTTT
CASSIMAGNTEAFF
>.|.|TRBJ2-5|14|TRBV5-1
TGCGCCAGCAGCTTGGGTAGCGCCGAAGAGACCCAGTACTTC
CASSLGSAEETQYF
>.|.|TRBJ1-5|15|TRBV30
TGTGCCTGGAGTGACGGGATCGAAAGGTATCAGCCCCAGCATTTT
CAWSDGIERYQPQHF
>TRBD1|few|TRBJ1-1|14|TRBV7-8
TGTGCCAGCAGCTTTGTTCAGGGGGCATCTGAAGCTTTCTTT
CASSFVQGASEAFF
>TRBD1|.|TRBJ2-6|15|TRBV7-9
TGTGCCAGCAGCCGACAGGGGGCTGGGGCCAACGTCCTGACTTTC
CASSRQGAGANVLTF
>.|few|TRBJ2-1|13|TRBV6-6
TGTGCCAGCAGGGCGGGACGCTACAATGAGCAGTTCTTC
CASRAGRYNEQFF
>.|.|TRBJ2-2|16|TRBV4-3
TGCGCCAGCAGCCAAGAAAGACAGGCGAACACCGGGGAGCTGTTTTTT
CASSQERQANTGELFF